These T cell receptor beta chains were read from a single sample in a study of CD8 T cells in Susac syndrome. In TCRdb, the immunoSEQ multiplex PCR reads were re-called with MiXCR into one record per CDR3 protein. The data hold 80,000 to 95,000 distinct CDR3 sequences, with nearly 95% observed a single time. Source material: CD8+ T cells from PBMCs. All receptors come from a human donor with Susac syndrome. The CDR3 runs from the conserved cysteine through the conserved F or W. The D gene is left open where the match is weak. Expanded clones get a size class; other rows say once, few or many, or leave the size out.

j_gene: TRBJ1-2
abundance: NA
d_gene: NA
v_gene: TRBV7-9
CDR3aa: CASSMRDTGNYGYTF
CDR3nt: TGTGCCAGCAGCATGCGGGACACGGGAAACTATGGCTACACCTTC

j_gene: TRBJ2-6
abundance: once
d_gene: NA
v_gene: TRBV27
CDR3aa: CASSLLFRYSGANVLTF
CDR3nt: TGTGCCAGCAGTTTACTATTCCGTTACTCTGGGGCCAACGTCCTGACTTTC

j_gene: TRBJ2-1
abundance: NA
d_gene: NA
v_gene: TRBV7-3
CDR3aa: CASSLRGGSNEQFF
CDR3nt: TGTGCCAGCAGCTTACGTGGGGGCTCAAATGAGCAGTTCTTC

j_gene: TRBJ2-5
abundance: NA
d_gene: TRBD1
v_gene: TRBV4-3
CDR3aa: CASSQGGNRGQETQYF
CDR3nt: TGCGCCAGCAGCCAAGGGGGTAACAGGGGCCAAGAGACCCAGTACTTC

j_gene: TRBJ2-2
abundance: NA
d_gene: TRBD2
v_gene: TRBV5-4
CDR3aa: CASSFRTSGNTGELFF
CDR3nt: TGTGCCAGCAGCTTCCGGACTAGCGGGAACACCGGGGAGCTGTTTTTT

j_gene: TRBJ2-3
abundance: NA
d_gene: NA
v_gene: TRBV14
CDR3aa: CASSPRWGSTDTQYF
CDR3nt: TGTGCCAGCAGCCCCCGATGGGGCTCCACAGATACGCAGTATTTT

j_gene: TRBJ2-3
abundance: NA
d_gene: TRBD2
v_gene: TRBV6-5
CDR3aa: CASSPRLAGTDTQYF
CDR3nt: TGTGCCAGCAGTCCCCGACTAGCGGGTACAGATACGCAGTATTTT

j_gene: TRBJ2-6
abundance: NA
d_gene: TRBD1
v_gene: TRBV6-5
CDR3aa: CASSYIGQDSGANVLTF
CDR3nt: TGTGCCAGCAGTTACATCGGACAGGACTCTGGGGCCAACGTCCTGACTTTC

j_gene: TRBJ1-1
abundance: NA
d_gene: NA
v_gene: TRBV4-1
CDR3aa: CASSQDQGLNTEAFF
CDR3nt: TGCGCCAGCAGCCAAGATCAGGGGTTGAACACTGAAGCTTTCTTT

j_gene: TRBJ2-3
abundance: NA
d_gene: NA
v_gene: TRBV20-1
CDR3aa: CSASPLAEGDTQYF
CDR3nt: TGCAGTGCTAGCCCTCTAGCAGAGGGAGATACGCAGTATTTT

j_gene: TRBJ2-5
abundance: NA
d_gene: TRBD1
v_gene: TRBV7-9
CDR3aa: CASSTRKTGDQETQYF
CDR3nt: TGTGCCAGCAGCACCCGGAAGACAGGGGACCAAGAGACCCAGTACTTC

j_gene: TRBJ2-3
abundance: NA
d_gene: NA
v_gene: TRBV7-9
CDR3aa: CASSFSPSRGGSDTQYF
CDR3nt: TGTGCCAGCAGCTTTTCTCCATCGAGGGGTGGTTCAGATACGCAGTATTTT

j_gene: TRBJ2-5
abundance: once
d_gene: NA
v_gene: TRBV7-8
CDR3aa: CASRQGPVQETQYF
CDR3nt: TGTGCCAGCAGGCAGGGTCCGGTACAAGAGACCCAGTACTTC

j_gene: TRBJ2-7
abundance: NA
d_gene: TRBD2
v_gene: TRBV13
CDR3aa: CASSLYGTSEPGVQYF
CDR3nt: TGTGCCAGCAGCTTATATGGGACTAGCGAGCCTGGGGTGCAGTACTTC

j_gene: TRBJ2-3
abundance: NA
d_gene: NA
v_gene: TRBV11-3
CDR3aa: CASSRDTQYF
CDR3nt: TGTGCCAGCAGCCGGGATACGCAGTATTTT

j_gene: TRBJ1-2
abundance: NA
d_gene: NA
v_gene: TRBV3-1
CDR3aa: CASSPPGWGGDYGYTF
CDR3nt: TGTGCCAGCAGCCCCCCGGGCTGGGGGGGCGACTATGGCTACACCTTC

j_gene: TRBJ2-2
abundance: NA
d_gene: NA
v_gene: TRBV27
CDR3aa: CASSFSGTGELFF
CDR3nt: TGTGCCAGCAGTTTTTCGGGGACCGGGGAGCTGTTTTTT

j_gene: TRBJ2-3
abundance: NA
d_gene: NA
v_gene: TRBV12-3/TRBV12-4
CDR3aa: CASKRPTDPDTQYF
CDR3nt: TGTGCCAGCAAAAGGCCCACGGATCCAGATACGCAGTATTTT

j_gene: TRBJ2-6
abundance: NA
d_gene: NA
v_gene: TRBV13
CDR3aa: CASSYYSTSGANVLTF
CDR3nt: TGTGCCAGCAGCTACTACAGTACTTCTGGGGCCAACGTCCTGACTTTC

j_gene: TRBJ2-7
abundance: NA
d_gene: TRBD2
v_gene: TRBV28
CDR3aa: CASTPNGGSYEQYF
CDR3nt: TGTGCCAGCACCCCCAACGGGGGGTCCTACGAGCAGTACTTC

j_gene: TRBJ1-6
abundance: NA
d_gene: NA
v_gene: TRBV5-4
CDR3aa: CASSYDRSNNSPLHF
CDR3nt: TGTGCCAGCAGCTACGACAGGAGTAATAATTCACCCCTCCACTTT

j_gene: TRBJ2-7
abundance: NA
d_gene: NA
v_gene: TRBV16
CDR3aa: CASSQSREHEQYF
CDR3nt: TGTGCCAGCAGCCAATCAAGGGAGCACGAGCAGTACTTC

j_gene: TRBJ2-7
abundance: NA
d_gene: NA
v_gene: TRBV4-2
CDR3aa: CASSQDHPVMGEQYF
CDR3nt: TGTGCCAGCAGCCAAGATCATCCGGTGATGGGGGAGCAGTACTTC

j_gene: TRBJ1-1
abundance: NA
d_gene: TRBD1
v_gene: TRBV5-1
CDR3aa: CASSLESTGGPEAFF
CDR3nt: TGCGCCAGCAGCTTGGAATCGACAGGGGGGCCTGAAGCTTTCTTT

j_gene: TRBJ1-2
abundance: few
d_gene: TRBD1
v_gene: TRBV4-1
CDR3aa: CASSQTGAHYGYTF
CDR3nt: TGCGCCAGCAGTCAGACAGGGGCCCACTATGGCTACACCTTC

j_gene: TRBJ2-2
abundance: NA
d_gene: TRBD1
v_gene: TRBV19
CDR3aa: CASSIVGQVNTGELFF
CDR3nt: TGTGCCAGTAGTATCGTGGGACAGGTGAACACCGGGGAGCTGTTTTTT

j_gene: TRBJ2-1
abundance: once
d_gene: TRBD2
v_gene: TRBV27
CDR3aa: CATTFSSGETYNEQFF
CDR3nt: TGTGCCACCACATTCTCCAGCGGGGAAACCTACAATGAGCAGTTCTTC

j_gene: TRBJ2-7
abundance: NA
d_gene: NA
v_gene: TRBV7-8
CDR3aa: CASSSQGSSSYEQYF
CDR3nt: TGTGCCAGCAGCTCACAGGGAAGCAGCTCCTACGAGCAGTACTTC

j_gene: TRBJ1-1
abundance: NA
d_gene: NA
v_gene: TRBV20-1
CDR3aa: CSARNPEDTEAFF
CDR3nt: TGCAGTGCTAGAAACCCGGAGGACACTGAAGCTTTCTTT

j_gene: TRBJ2-3
abundance: NA
d_gene: NA
v_gene: TRBV20-1
CDR3aa: CSARGPRAAAQYF
CDR3nt: TGCAGTGCTAGAGGTCCCAGGGCGGCGGCGCAGTATTTT

j_gene: TRBJ2-7
abundance: NA
d_gene: NA
v_gene: TRBV12-3/TRBV12-4
CDR3aa: CASSDSLEQYF
CDR3nt: TGTGCCAGCAGTGACAGCCTCGAGCAGTACTTC

j_gene: TRBJ2-7
abundance: NA
d_gene: TRBD2
v_gene: TRBV19
CDR3aa: CASSTGLASYEQYF
CDR3nt: TGTGCCAGTAGTACTGGACTAGCTTCCTACGAGCAGTACTTC

j_gene: TRBJ2-5
abundance: once
d_gene: NA
v_gene: TRBV5-6
CDR3aa: CASSSDSEYQETQYF
CDR3nt: TGTGCCAGCAGCTCGGACAGCGAATACCAAGAGACCCAGTACTTC

j_gene: TRBJ1-2
abundance: NA
d_gene: TRBD1
v_gene: TRBV11-2
CDR3aa: CASSLRDRIYGYTF
CDR3nt: TGTGCCAGCAGCTTAAGGGACAGAATCTATGGCTACACCTTC

j_gene: TRBJ2-5
abundance: NA
d_gene: TRBD2
v_gene: TRBV6-5
CDR3aa: CASSLTPTSGQETQYF
CDR3nt: TGTGCCAGCAGTTTAACTCCGACTAGCGGGCAAGAGACCCAGTACTTC

j_gene: TRBJ2-5
abundance: NA
d_gene: NA
v_gene: TRBV6-6
CDR3aa: CASSYEWKETQYF
CDR3nt: TGTGCCAGCAGTTACGAGTGGAAAGAGACCCAGTACTTC

j_gene: TRBJ2-5
abundance: NA
d_gene: NA
v_gene: TRBV13
CDR3aa: CASSLGRGRETQYF
CDR3nt: TGTGCCAGCAGCTTAGGCCGGGGTCGGGAGACCCAGTACTTC

j_gene: TRBJ2-5
abundance: NA
d_gene: TRBD1
v_gene: TRBV3-1
CDR3aa: CASSLRDSQQETQYF
CDR3nt: TGTGCCAGCAGCCTACGGGACAGCCAACAAGAGACCCAGTACTTC

j_gene: TRBJ2-1
abundance: NA
d_gene: NA
v_gene: TRBV19
CDR3aa: CASSILASDTEQFF
CDR3nt: TGTGCCAGTAGTATCCTAGCGTCCGACACTGAGCAGTTCTTC

j_gene: TRBJ1-3
abundance: once
d_gene: NA
v_gene: TRBV29-1
CDR3aa: CSAVGHLSSGNTIYF
CDR3nt: TGCAGCGCAGTGGGACACCTTAGCTCTGGAAACACCATATATTTT

j_gene: TRBJ2-3
abundance: NA
d_gene: NA
v_gene: TRBV29-1
CDR3aa: CSGGTPRSTDTQYF
CDR3nt: TGCAGCGGTGGGACTCCGCGCTCCACAGATACGCAGTATTTT

j_gene: TRBJ2-3
abundance: NA
d_gene: NA
v_gene: TRBV6-4
CDR3aa: CASSDSGVTDTQYF
CDR3nt: TGTGCCAGCAGTGATTCGGGGGTGACAGATACGCAGTATTTT

j_gene: TRBJ2-1
abundance: NA
d_gene: TRBD2
v_gene: TRBV25-1
CDR3aa: CASSVAGDYNEQFF
CDR3nt: TGTGCCAGCAGTGTGGCGGGAGACTACAATGAGCAGTTCTTC

j_gene: TRBJ1-2
abundance: NA
d_gene: NA
v_gene: TRBV5-6
CDR3aa: CTSSLETGRPNYGYTF
CDR3nt: TGTACCAGCAGCTTGGAAACAGGGCGACCTAACTATGGCTACACCTTC

j_gene: TRBJ2-3
abundance: NA
d_gene: TRBD1
v_gene: TRBV18
CDR3aa: CASSLRAAGGAEDTQYF
CDR3nt: TGTGCCAGCTCACTCCGCGCGGCAGGGGGAGCGGAAGATACGCAGTATTTT